The 21 T cell receptor beta chains below were found in one sample sequenced in a study of blood T cell repertoires in COVID-19. The protocol was immunoSEQ multiplex PCR, while the TCRdb copy is restricted to in-frame clones and leaves out a portion. Of over 50,000 clones in the sample, 76% were seen once. Sequenced: peripheral blood. The source of these receptors is a woman between 45 and 60 years old with active or convalescent COVID-19.

V and J are TRBV9 and TRBJ2-3, with D maybe TRBD2 (5 bases). In germline, CDR1 is SGDLS, CDR2 YYNGEE. The CDR3 loop spans 14 amino acids. V was trimmed by 7 bases and J by 5 bases, leaving 17 bases between them. As DNA, the CDR3 is TGTGCCAGCGGAGTGCTACTAGAGGGAGATACGCAGTATTTT. It specifies CASGVLLEGDTQYF.

The CDR3 region has the DNA TGTGCCAGCATGTGTACAGGCCCTCGTCGACGCAATCAGCCCCAGCATTTT. Protein sequence: CASMCTGPRRRNQPQHF. This sequence joins TRBV6-4 and TRBJ1-5; a possible D gene is TRBD1 (5 bases). Trimming shortened V by 7 bases and J by 2 bases, and 21 bases separated the two germline ends. The CDR3 spans 17 residues. Germline assignment: CDR1 MRHNA and CDR2 SNTAGT.

The chain carries TRBV3-1 (or the pseudogene TRBV3-2) and TRBJ1-5; D call uncertain. V lost 0 bases and J 5 bases, leaving 14 bases between the germline ends. The CDR3 consists of 16 residues. Per germline, CDR1 LGHDT and CDR2 YNNKEL (reference sequence). CDR3 protein: CASSQDEPGGDQPQHF. CDR3 bases: TGTGCCAGCAGCCAAGATGAACCAGGCGGGGATCAGCCCCAGCATTTT.

This clone was seen only a few times. The chain couples TRBV16 to TRBJ1-1; weak D call: TRBD1 (5 bases). The CDR3 length is 13 residues. Germline CDR1 and CDR2: KGHSY and FQNENV. The ends were cut back, 5 bases at V and 3 bases at J, with 10 bases in the middle. DNA of the CDR3: TGTGCCAGCAGCTTCAGCAGGGACACTGAAGCTTTCTTT. Protein product: CASSFSRDTEAFF.

Only a few counts were recorded for this clone. V and J are TRBV12-3 or TRBV12-4 and TRBJ2-7, with D hard to call. This CDR3 spans 11 amino acids. Trimming pared 4 bases from V and 5 bases from J, leaving 6 bases between. The CDR3 sequence is CASSSRNEQYF. The CDR3 bases are TGTGCCAGCAGTTCTAGGAACGAGCAGTACTTC.

The sample holds a few counts of this clone. The sample holds other DNA sequences that translate to the same CDR3. The chain is built from TRBV11-2 and TRBJ1-1; D is perhaps TRBD1 (5 bases). The V end was cut by 6 bases, the J end by 1 base, with 9 bases between. This CDR3 is built from 13 residues. Germline V CDR1 and CDR2: SGHAT, FQNNGV. For the CDR3, the DNA is TGTGCCAGCAGTCCGGACACGAACACTGAAGCTTTCTTT. The encoded protein is CASSPDTNTEAFF.

The CDR3: CASSLRDREETQYF. Written as DNA, the CDR3 is TGTGCCAGCAGCTTGCGGGACAGGGAAGAGACCCAGTACTTC. The J gene is TRBJ2-5, the V gene TRBV5-4; TRBD1 matches 9 bases. This CDR3 has 14 amino acids. Trimming at V came to 1 base and at J to 3 bases, leaving 1 base not matched to a gene. Germline V gene data show CDR1 as SGHNT and CDR2 as YYREEE (reference sequence).

V and J are TRBV29-1 and TRBJ1-1; TRBD1 aligns across 7 bases. The CDR3 contains 12 residues. The germline CDR1 and CDR2 sequences are SQVTM and ANQGSEA. V gave up 6 bases and J gave up 6 bases; unmatched junction bases: 7. The CDR3 nucleotides read TGCAGCGTGAGGGACGGGACAGCTGAAGCTTTCTTT. Translation gives CSVRDGTAEAFF.

The gene calls are TRBV6-5 and TRBJ1-5; 7 bases fit TRBD1. The CDR3 totals 13 residues. Looked up from germline, CDR1 is MNHEY and CDR2 is SVGAGI. V lost 2 bases and J lost 7; bases outside the gene matches: 2. The chain's CDR3 is CASSYDRVQPQHF. The CDR3 nucleotides read TGTGCCAGCAGTTACGACAGGGTACAGCCCCAGCATTTT.

The CDR3 sequence: CASSSISGLYNEQFF. The DNA for the CDR3 is TGTGCCAGCTCCTCCATCAGCGGACTCTACAATGAGCAGTTCTTC. The chain carries TRBV3-1 (or the pseudogene TRBV3-2) and TRBJ2-1; perhaps TRBD2 as D (5 bases). Germline CDR1 is LGHDT and CDR2 is YNNKEL (reference sequence). The V and J ends lost 8 bases and 3 bases respectively, with 17 bases between them. The CDR3 loop spans 15 amino acids.

The chain's CDR3 is CASSPTGTGGDGYTF. In DNA, the CDR3 is TGTGCCAGCAGTCCAACCGGGACAGGGGGCGATGGCTACACCTTC. The chain couples TRBV28 to TRBJ1-2; 12 bases line up with TRBD1. The V gene's germline CDR1 is MDHEN and CDR2 SYDVKM. J gave up 6 bases and V 5 bases, and 7 bases lay outside the gene matches. The CDR3 has 15 residues.

The chain uses TRBV7-2 and TRBJ2-5; D unresolved. V dropped 1 base and J dropped 2 bases, with 5 bases sitting between them. The CDR3 runs to 13 residues. CDR1 and CDR2 from the germline V gene are SGHTA and FQGNSA. CDR3 nucleotide sequence: TGTGCCAGCAGCTTAGACAGACAAGAGACCCAGTACTTC. Protein: CASSLDRQETQYF.

The J gene is TRBJ2-6, the V gene TRBV5-1; D is ambiguous. Germline V CDR1 and CDR2: SGHRS, YFSETQ. CDR3 length: 17 residues. V lost 0 bases and J lost 4, with 14 bases in between. CDR3 in DNA: TGCGCCAGCAGCTTGGTAGCCTCGGCCTCCGGGGCCAACGTCCTGACTTTC. Protein sequence: CASSLVASASGANVLTF.

The V and J genes are TRBV7-3 and TRBJ2-7; 7 bases agree with TRBD1. CDR3 length: 15 residues. Trimming took 5 bases from V and 5 from J; bases not matched to a gene: 12. The V gene's germline CDR1 is SGHTA and CDR2 FQGTGA. The CDR3 loop reads CASSPRTGLVDEQYF. As DNA, the CDR3 is TGTGCCAGCAGCCCTAGGACAGGCCTGGTGGACGAGCAGTACTTC.

This clone was counted ten times or more. V is TRBV9 and J is TRBJ1-6, with D tentatively TRBD1 (5 bases). The CDR3 length is 16 residues. Germline CDR1 and CDR2: SGDLS and YYNGEE. Trimming removed 3 bases from V and 4 bases from J, with 14 bases in between. This CDR3 is CASSGDIQVYNSPLHF. The CDR3 coding sequence is TGTGCCAGCAGCGGAGATATACAGGTTTATAATTCACCCCTCCACTTT.

The chain combines TRBV6-5 with TRBJ2-1, with 9 bases fitting TRBD2. V gave up 7 bases and J gave up 7 bases; unmatched junction bases: 11. The CDR3 is 15 residues long. Germline CDR1 reads MNHEY; CDR2 reads SVGAGI. The CDR3 here is CASKDAGGPKNEQFF. The CDR3 bases are TGTGCCAGCAAGGATGCGGGAGGGCCTAAGAATGAGCAGTTCTTC.

The rearrangement joins TRBV7-3 to TRBJ2-1; 15 bases are shared with TRBD2. The CDR3 spans 17 residues. J was trimmed by 7 bases and V by 6 bases; bases with no gene match: 10. CDR1 is SGHTA, CDR2 FQGTGA, per germline. Written as DNA, the CDR3 is TGTGCCAGCAGTCCTAACACCGGGACTAGCGGGAGGAATGAGCAGTTCTTC. This gives the protein CASSPNTGTSGRNEQFF.

The chain is built from TRBV24-1 and TRBJ1-2; 9 bases map to TRBD1. This CDR3 contains 18 residues. Germline V gene lookup returns CDR1 KGHDR and CDR2 SFDVKD. V lost 2 bases and J lost 6; bases outside the gene matches: 15. CDR3 loop: CATSDSGTGPYGPDGYTF. DNA for the CDR3: TGTGCCACCAGTGATTCCGGGACAGGGCCCTATGGGCCAGATGGCTACACCTTC.

Comments on this clone: This CDR3 is also generated by other DNA sequences in the sample. V usage is TRBV9 and J usage is TRBJ2-1; 8 nucleotides match TRBD2. V lost 1 base to trimming and J lost 0 bases; unmatched junction nucleotides: 3. CDR1 and CDR2 from the germline V gene are SGDLS and YYNGEE. The CDR3 is 16 residues long. CDR3 bases: TGTGCCAGCAGCGTAAGGAGCGGGAGCTCCTACAATGAGCAGTTCTTC. Translation: CASSVRSGSSYNEQFF.

The CDR3 reads CASSLTGHLQETQYF. CDR3 bases: TGCGCCAGCAGCCTCACAGGACACCTCCAAGAGACCCAGTACTTC. This sequence joins TRBV5-1 and TRBJ2-5, with D maybe TRBD1 (5 bases). The germline V gene encodes CDR1 SGHRS and CDR2 YFSETQ. The CDR3 runs 15 residues. Trimming left V 4 bases short and J 1 base short, with 14 bases between.

The chain couples TRBV7-3 to TRBJ2-1; weak D call: TRBD2 (5 bases). CDR1 and CDR2 from the germline V gene are SGHTA and FQGTGA. The CDR3 loop spans 13 amino acids. Trimming cost V 8 bases and J 8 bases, with 16 bases left between them. DNA for the CDR3: TGTGCCAGCGCGGGCAGGCTCTTAGATGAGCAGTTCTTC. Protein product: CASAGRLLDEQFF.